This TCR beta chain derives from a study of T cell responses to AZD1222 COVID-19 vaccine. The study, taken as a whole, reports: Spike as a whole was targeted by vaccine-associated CD4 TCRs, dominant at 160-218 and 743-854.

Method: immunoSEQ multiplex PCR; TCRdb's copy keeps in-frame clones and lacks some. The table has approximately 80,000 clones, approximately 90% seen once. On this clone itself: The antigen remains undetermined. Other DNA sequences in this sample translate to the same CDR3.

Sequenced here: peripheral blood, sampled on day 0 of AZD1222 vaccination. The receptor was isolated from an adult in good health.

CDR3 coding DNA: TGTGCCTGGACGTCCGGTTCCAATCAGCCCCAGCATTTT. Its translation: CAWTSGSNQPQHF. The rearrangement uses TRBV30 and TRBJ1-5; D is unresolved. Germline V gene lookup returns CDR1 GTSNPN and CDR2 SVGIG (reference sequence). This CDR3 has 13 residues. V was clipped by 4 bases and J by 3 bases, with 10 bases between them. Complete variable domain (other parts from reference TRBV30 and TRBJ1-5): SQTIHQWPATLVQPVGSPLSLECTVEGTSNPNLYWYRQAAGRGLQLLFYSVGIGQISSEVPQNLSASRPQDRQFILSSKKLLLSDSGFYLCAWTSGSNQPQHFGDGTRLSIL.